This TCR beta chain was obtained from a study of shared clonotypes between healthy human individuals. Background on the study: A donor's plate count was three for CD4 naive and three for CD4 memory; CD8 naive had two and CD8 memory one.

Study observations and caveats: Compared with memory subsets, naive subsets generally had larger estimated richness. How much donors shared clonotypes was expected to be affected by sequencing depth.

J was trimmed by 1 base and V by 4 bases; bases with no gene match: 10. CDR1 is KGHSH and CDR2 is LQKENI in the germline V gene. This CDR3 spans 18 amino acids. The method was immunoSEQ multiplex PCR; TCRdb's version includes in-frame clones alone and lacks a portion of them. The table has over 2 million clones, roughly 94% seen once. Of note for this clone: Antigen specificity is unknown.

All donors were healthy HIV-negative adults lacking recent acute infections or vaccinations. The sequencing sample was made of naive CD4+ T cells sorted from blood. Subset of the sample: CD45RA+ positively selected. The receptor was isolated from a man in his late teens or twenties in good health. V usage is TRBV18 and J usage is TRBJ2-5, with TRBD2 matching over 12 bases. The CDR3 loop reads CASSRTPGLAGIQETQYF. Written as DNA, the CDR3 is TGTGCCAGCTCACGAACCCCGGGACTAGCGGGTATCCAAGAGACCCAGTACTTC.